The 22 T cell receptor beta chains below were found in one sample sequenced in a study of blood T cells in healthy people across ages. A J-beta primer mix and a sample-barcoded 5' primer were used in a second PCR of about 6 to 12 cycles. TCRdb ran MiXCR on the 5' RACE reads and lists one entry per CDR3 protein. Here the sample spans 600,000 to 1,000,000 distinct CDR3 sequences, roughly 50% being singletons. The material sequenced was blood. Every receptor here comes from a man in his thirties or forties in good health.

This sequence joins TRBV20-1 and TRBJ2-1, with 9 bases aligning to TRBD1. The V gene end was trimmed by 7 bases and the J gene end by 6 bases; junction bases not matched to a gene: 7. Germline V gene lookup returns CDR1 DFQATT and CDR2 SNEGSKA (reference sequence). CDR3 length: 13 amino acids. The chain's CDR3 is CSGSTGGTNEQFF. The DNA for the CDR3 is TGCAGTGGATCGACAGGGGGGACCAATGAGCAGTTCTTC.

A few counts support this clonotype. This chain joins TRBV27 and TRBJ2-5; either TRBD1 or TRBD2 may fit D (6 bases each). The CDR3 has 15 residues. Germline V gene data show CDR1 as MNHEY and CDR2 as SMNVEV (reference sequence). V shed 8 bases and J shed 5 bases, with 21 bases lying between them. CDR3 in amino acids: CASASLQGREETQYF. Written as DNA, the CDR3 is TGTGCCAGCGCCTCTCTACAGGGTCGGGAGGAGACCCAGTACTTC.

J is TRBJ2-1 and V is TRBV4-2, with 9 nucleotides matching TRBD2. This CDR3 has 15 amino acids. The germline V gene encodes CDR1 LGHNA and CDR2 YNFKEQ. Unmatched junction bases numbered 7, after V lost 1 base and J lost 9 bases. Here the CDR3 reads CASSQASGEPPEQFF. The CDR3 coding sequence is TGTGCCAGCAGCCAAGCTAGCGGGGAGCCCCCTGAGCAGTTCTTC.

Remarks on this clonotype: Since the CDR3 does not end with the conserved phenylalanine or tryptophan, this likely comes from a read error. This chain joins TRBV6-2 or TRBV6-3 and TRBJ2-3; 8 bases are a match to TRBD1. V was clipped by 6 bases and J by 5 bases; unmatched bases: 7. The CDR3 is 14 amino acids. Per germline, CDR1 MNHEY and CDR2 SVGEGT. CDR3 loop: CASSIDRGGDTQYS. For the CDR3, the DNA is TGTGCCAGCAGCATCGACAGGGGTGGAGATACGCAGTATTCT.

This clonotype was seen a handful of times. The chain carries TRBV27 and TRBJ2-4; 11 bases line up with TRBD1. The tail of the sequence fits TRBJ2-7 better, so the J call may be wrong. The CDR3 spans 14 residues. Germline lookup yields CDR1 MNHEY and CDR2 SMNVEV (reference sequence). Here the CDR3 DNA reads TGTGCCAGCAGTCCTAGGACAGGGGGCATCGAGCAGTACTTC. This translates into CASSPRTGGIEQYF.

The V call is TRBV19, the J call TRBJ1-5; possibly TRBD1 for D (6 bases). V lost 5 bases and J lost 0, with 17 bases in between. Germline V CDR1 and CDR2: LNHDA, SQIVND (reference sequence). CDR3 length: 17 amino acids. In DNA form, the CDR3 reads TGTGCCAGTAGTGTCCTACAGGGAGGAAATAGCAATCAGCCCCAGCATTTT. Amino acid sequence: CASSVLQGGNSNQPQHF.

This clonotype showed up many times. The CDR3 DNA sequence: TGTGCCAGCACTACGACAGGAGCCTACGAGCAGTACTTC. Amino acid sequence: CASTTTGAYEQYF. The gene calls are TRBV25-1 and TRBJ2-7; D may be TRBD1 (6 bases). In germline, CDR1 is MGHDK, CDR2 SYGVNS. This CDR3 comprises 13 residues. Deletions cut 7 bases from V and 2 bases from J, with 12 bases between.

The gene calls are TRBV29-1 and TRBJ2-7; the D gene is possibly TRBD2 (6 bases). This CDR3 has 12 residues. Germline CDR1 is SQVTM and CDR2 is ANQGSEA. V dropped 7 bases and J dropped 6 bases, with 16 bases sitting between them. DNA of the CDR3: TGCAGCGGCCGGGACTCTAGCCCCGAGCAGTACTTC. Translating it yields CSGRDSSPEQYF.

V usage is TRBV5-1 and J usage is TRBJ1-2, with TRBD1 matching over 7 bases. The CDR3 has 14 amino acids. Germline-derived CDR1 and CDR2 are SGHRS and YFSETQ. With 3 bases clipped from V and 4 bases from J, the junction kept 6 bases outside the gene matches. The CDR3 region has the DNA TGCGCCAGCAGCTGGGAGGGGGCAGGCTATGGCTACACCTTC. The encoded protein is CASSWEGAGYGYTF.

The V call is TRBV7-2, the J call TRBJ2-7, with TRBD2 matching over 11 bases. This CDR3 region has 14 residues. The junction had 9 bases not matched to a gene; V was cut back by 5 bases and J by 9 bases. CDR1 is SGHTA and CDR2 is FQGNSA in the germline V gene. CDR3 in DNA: TGTGCCAGCAGCCTGACTGAACTAGCGGGGGTGCAGTACTTC. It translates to CASSLTELAGVQYF. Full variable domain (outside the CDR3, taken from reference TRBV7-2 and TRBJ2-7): GAGVSQSPSNKVTEKGKDVELRCDPISGHTALYWYRQSLGQGLEFLIYFQGNSAPDKSGLPSDRFSAERTGGSVSTLTIQRTQQEDSAVYLCASSLTELAGVQYFGPGTRLTVT.

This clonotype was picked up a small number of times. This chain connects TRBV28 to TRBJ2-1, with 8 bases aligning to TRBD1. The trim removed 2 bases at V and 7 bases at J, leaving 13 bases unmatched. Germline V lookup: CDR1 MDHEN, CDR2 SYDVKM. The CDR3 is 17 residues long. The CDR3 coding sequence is TGTGCCAGCAGTTTAGCTCAGGGGGCGCGTCGTGGAAATGAGCAGTTCTTC. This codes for CASSLAQGARRGNEQFF.

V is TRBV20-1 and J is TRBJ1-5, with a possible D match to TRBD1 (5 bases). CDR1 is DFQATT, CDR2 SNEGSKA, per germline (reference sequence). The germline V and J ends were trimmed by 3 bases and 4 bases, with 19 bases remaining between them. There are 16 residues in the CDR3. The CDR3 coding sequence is TGCAGTGCTAGCGGGTCCAGGGAATCCTTTAATCAGCCCCAGCATTTT. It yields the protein CSASGSRESFNQPQHF.

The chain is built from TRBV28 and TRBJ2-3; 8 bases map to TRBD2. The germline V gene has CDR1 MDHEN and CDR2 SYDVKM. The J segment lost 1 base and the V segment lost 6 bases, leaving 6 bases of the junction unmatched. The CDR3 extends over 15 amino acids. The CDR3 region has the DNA TGTGCCAGCAGAGGTAGCGGGACGGGCACAGATACGCAGTATTTT. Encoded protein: CASRGSGTGTDTQYF.

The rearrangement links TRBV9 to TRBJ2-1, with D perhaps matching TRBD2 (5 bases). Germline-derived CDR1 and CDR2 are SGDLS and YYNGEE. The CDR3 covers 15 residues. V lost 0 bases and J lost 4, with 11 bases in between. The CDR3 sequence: CASSVADFKYNEQFF. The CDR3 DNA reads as TGTGCCAGCAGCGTAGCGGACTTCAAATACAATGAGCAGTTCTTC.

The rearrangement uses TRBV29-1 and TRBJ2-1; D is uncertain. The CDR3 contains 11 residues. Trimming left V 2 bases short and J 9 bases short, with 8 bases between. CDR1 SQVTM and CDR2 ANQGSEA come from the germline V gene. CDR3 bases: TGCAGCGTTGAAAAGATGGGTGAGCAGTTCTTC. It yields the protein CSVEKMGEQFF.

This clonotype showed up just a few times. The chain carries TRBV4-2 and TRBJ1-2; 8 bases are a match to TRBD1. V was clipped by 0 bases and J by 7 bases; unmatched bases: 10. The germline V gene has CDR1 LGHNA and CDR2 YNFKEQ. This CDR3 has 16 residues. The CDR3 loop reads CASSQEDRETSGGYTF. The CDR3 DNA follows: TGTGCCAGCAGCCAAGAGGACAGGGAGACGTCGGGTGGCTACACCTTC.

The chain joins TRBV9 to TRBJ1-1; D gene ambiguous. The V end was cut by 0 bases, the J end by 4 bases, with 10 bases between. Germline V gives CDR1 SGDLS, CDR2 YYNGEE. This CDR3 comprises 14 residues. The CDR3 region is CASSVGPKRTEAFF. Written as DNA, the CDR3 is TGTGCCAGCAGCGTAGGCCCGAAGCGCACTGAAGCTTTCTTT.

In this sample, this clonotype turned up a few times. The CDR3 nucleotides are TGTGCCAGCAGCTTCCACAGTGGGGGGAGGAATGGCTACACCTTC. Its protein is CASSFHSGGRNGYTF. This chain links TRBV7-8 with TRBJ1-2; tentatively, D is TRBD1 (5 bases). V lost 3 bases to trimming and J lost 6 bases, with 17 bases between them. The germline gives CDR1 SGHVS, CDR2 FQNEAQ. The CDR3 totals 15 residues.

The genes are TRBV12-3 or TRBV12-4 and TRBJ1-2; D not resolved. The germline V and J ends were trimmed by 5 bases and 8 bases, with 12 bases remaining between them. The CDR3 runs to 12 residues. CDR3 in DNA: TGTGCCAGCAGTCCGGGCCTGGGGGGCTACACCTTC. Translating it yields CASSPGLGGYTF.

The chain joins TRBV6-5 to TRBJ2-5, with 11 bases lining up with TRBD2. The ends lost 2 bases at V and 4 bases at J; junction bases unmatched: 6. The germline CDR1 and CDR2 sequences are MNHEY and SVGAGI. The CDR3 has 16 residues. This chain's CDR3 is CASSYLNSGGAETQYF. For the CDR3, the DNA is TGTGCCAGCAGTTACCTTAATAGCGGGGGGGCAGAGACCCAGTACTTC.

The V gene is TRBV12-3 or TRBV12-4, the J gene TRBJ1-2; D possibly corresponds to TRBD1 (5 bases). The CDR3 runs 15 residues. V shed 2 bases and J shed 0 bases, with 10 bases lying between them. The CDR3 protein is CASSLRRVANYGYTF. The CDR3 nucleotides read TGTGCCAGCAGTTTACGCAGGGTGGCTAACTATGGCTACACCTTC.

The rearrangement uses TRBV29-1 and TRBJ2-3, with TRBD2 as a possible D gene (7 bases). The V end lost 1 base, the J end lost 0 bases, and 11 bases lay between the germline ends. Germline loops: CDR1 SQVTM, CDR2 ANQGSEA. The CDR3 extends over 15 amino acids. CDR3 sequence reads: CSVEGRGASTDTQYF. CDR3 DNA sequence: TGCAGCGTTGAAGGCCGGGGGGCGAGCACAGATACGCAGTATTTT.